The 6 T cell receptor beta chains listed next were all sequenced from one sample in a study of blood T cell repertoires in COVID-19. Clones were sequenced by immunoSEQ multiplex PCR, and TCRdb holds only the in-frame ones, with some missing. This table holds 100,000 to 120,000 clones, over 60% found once. Sequenced material: peripheral blood. The origin of the receptors is a woman of 80 years or more with acute or convalescent COVID-19.

This clone was counted a single time. J is TRBJ2-1 and V is TRBV12-5, with 12 bases identical to TRBD2. Looked up from germline, CDR1 is LGHNT and CDR2 is FRNRAP. CDR3 length: 14 amino acids. V was pared by 7 bases and J by 9 bases, with 7 bases of the junction left unmatched. The CDR3 protein is CASVTLAGGPEQFF. The CDR3 nucleotides are TGTGCTAGTGTAACGCTAGCGGGGGGGCCTGAGCAGTTCTTC.

The chain employs TRBV11-2 and TRBJ2-5; 9 positions match TRBD2. The CDR3 covers 18 residues. Germline V gene lookup returns CDR1 SGHAT and CDR2 FQNNGV. Trimming took 5 bases from V and 5 from J; bases not matched to a gene: 18. The CDR3 spells CASSRPFRVAGVGETQYF. In nucleotides, the CDR3 is TGTGCCAGCAGCCGACCCTTCCGAGTAGCGGGAGTGGGGGAGACCCAGTACTTC.

This chain joins TRBV19 and TRBJ1-4; D is possibly TRBD1 (5 bases). Looked up from germline, CDR1 is LNHDA and CDR2 is SQIVND (reference sequence). The CDR3 is 15 residues long. Trimming pared 7 bases from V and 3 bases from J, leaving 15 bases between. Written as DNA, the CDR3 is TGTGCCAGTAATCGGGGGATGGGGCCTAATGAAAAACTGTTTTTT. Amino acids: CASNRGMGPNEKLFF.

This clone was counted a single time. An end of the junction does not agree with germline; a read error may underlie this. The chain uses TRBV15 and TRBJ2-5, with 8 nucleotides matching TRBD1. In germline, CDR1 is LNHNV, CDR2 YYDKDF (reference sequence). The CDR3 contains 13 residues. The CDR3 is CATSGDRGETQYF. CDR3 DNA: TGTGCCACCAGCGGAGACAGGGGAGAGACCCAGTACTTC.

The V gene is TRBV20-1, the J gene TRBJ1-6; weak D call: TRBD1 (5 bases). This CDR3 spans 14 amino acids. Deletions cut 3 bases from V and 6 bases from J, with 12 bases between. Germline V CDR1 and CDR2: DFQATT, SNEGSKA (reference sequence). CDR3 residues: CSASRQGGNSPLHF. The CDR3 coding sequence is TGCAGTGCTAGTCGGCAGGGCGGTAATTCACCCCTCCACTTT.

V is TRBV18 and J is TRBJ1-5, with 8 bases fitting TRBD1. CDR1 KGHSH and CDR2 LQKENI come from the germline V gene. This CDR3 is 13 amino acids long. V dropped 3 bases and J dropped 7; count of bases not matched to a gene: 2. CDR3 sequence: CASSPAGGQPQHF. In DNA, the CDR3 is TGTGCCAGCTCACCGGCAGGGGGCCAGCCCCAGCATTTT. The full variable domain, rest sourced from reference TRBV18 and TRBJ1-5, is NAGVMQNPRHLVRRRGQEARLRCSPMKGHSHVYWYRQLPEEGLKFMVYLQKENIIDESGMPKERFSAEFPKEGPSILRIQQVVRGDSAAYFCASSPAGGQPQHFGDGTRLSIL.